Following are 3 T cell receptor beta chains from one sample sequenced in a study of T-cell memory formation after mild COVID-19 (dated by TCRdb to the early 2020s). The method behind the library was 5' RACE. TCRdb records Illumina NovaSeq 6000 as the sequencer. TCRdb cleaned the public reads at Q25 with fastp, built clones with MiXCR and kept in-frame beta chains. Here each entry gathers all rows of one CDR3 protein and keeps the most common genes and DNA. Recorded for this sample are 500,000 to 650,000 distinct CDR3 sequences; about 22% of them occurred a single time. Around 9.2% of the sample is held by the ten biggest clonotypes. Sequenced: PBMCs or a T cell subset sorted from them (not recorded which). The receptor set was obtained from an adult woman who had mild COVID-19 (a few samples of this study predate the infection). The sample titles of this study are shuffled in the database, so cell type and time point are left out; the donor was told from shared clones.

Comments on this clonotype: At one end the junction does not follow the germline gene, possibly because of a read error. This rearrangement joins TRBV7-2 to TRBJ2-7, with 8 bases fitting TRBD2. The CDR3 consists of 15 residues. Germline V gene lookup returns CDR1 SGHTA and CDR2 FQGNSA. The CDR3 is CASSLAGAGALGQYF. CDR3 coding DNA: TGTGCCAGCAGCCTAGCAGGAGCGGGAGCGCTCGGGCAGTACTTC.

This clonotype was counted a few times. This sequence joins TRBV9 and TRBJ2-1; the D is unclear. CDR3 length equals 15 residues. Per germline, CDR1 SGDLS and CDR2 YYNGEE. V shed 4 bases and J shed 0 bases, with 11 bases lying between them. Here the CDR3 reads CASSPRGDSYNEQFF. CDR3 nucleotides: TGTGCCAGCAGCCCCAGAGGAGACTCCTACAATGAGCAGTTCTTC.

The rearrangement links TRBV5-1 to TRBJ2-7; no clear D. Trimming took 6 bases from V and 5 from J, leaving 12 bases between them. This CDR3 is 12 amino acids long. CDR1 is SGHRS and CDR2 is YFSETQ in the germline V gene. The CDR3 DNA reads TGCGCCAGCAAAAAGAATGGCAACGAGCAGTACTTC. This translates into CASKKNGNEQYF. The full variable domain, its missing parts supplied by reference TRBV5-1 and TRBJ2-7, is KAGVTQTPRYLIKTRGQQVTLSCSPISGHRSVSWYQQTPGQGLQFLFEYFSETQRNKGNFPGRFSGRQFSNSRSEMNVSTLELGDSALYLCASKKNGNEQYFGPGTRLTVT.